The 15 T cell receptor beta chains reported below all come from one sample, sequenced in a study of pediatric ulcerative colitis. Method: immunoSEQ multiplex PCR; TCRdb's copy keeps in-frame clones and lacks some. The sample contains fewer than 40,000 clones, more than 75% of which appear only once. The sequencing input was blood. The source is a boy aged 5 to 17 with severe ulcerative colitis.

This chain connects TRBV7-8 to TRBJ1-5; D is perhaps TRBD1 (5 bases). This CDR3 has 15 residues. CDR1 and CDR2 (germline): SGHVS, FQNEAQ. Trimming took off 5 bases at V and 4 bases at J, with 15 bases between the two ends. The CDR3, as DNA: TGTGCCAGCAGCCGCCGTGGGACGGCTAATCAGCCCCAGCATTTT. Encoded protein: CASSRRGTANQPQHF.

The CDR3 DNA follows: TGTGCCAGTAGTTTCGGGTTCAATCAGCCCCAGCATTTT. As protein: CASSFGFNQPQHF. This chain uses TRBV19 with TRBJ1-5; D not resolved. The CDR3 totals 13 residues. Germline-derived CDR1 and CDR2 are LNHDA and SQIVND (reference sequence). V was cut by 5 bases and J by 3 bases, with 8 bases left in between.

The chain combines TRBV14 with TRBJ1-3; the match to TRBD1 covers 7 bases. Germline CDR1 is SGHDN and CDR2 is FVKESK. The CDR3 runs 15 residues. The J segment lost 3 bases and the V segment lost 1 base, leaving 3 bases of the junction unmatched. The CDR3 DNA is TGTGCCAGCAGCCAAGGTGGGACAGTTGGAAACACCATATATTTT. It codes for CASSQGGTVGNTIYF.

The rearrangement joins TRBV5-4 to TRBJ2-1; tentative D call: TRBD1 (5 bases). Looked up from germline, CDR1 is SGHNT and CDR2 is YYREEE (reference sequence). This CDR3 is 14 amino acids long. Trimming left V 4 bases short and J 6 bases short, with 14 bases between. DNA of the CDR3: TGTGCCAGCAGCCGATTCCAGGGTAGCAATGAGCAGTTCTTC. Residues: CASSRFQGSNEQFF.

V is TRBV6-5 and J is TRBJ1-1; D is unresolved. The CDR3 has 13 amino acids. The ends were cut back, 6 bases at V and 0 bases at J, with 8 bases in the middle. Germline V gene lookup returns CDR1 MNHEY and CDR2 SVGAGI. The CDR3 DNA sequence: TGTGCCAGCAGCTCCGGAATGAACACTGAAGCTTTCTTT. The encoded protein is CASSSGMNTEAFF.

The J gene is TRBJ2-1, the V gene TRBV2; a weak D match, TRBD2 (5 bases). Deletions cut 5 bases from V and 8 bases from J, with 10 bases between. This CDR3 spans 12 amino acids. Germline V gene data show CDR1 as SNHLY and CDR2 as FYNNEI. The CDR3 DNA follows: TGTGCCAGCAGTACGGACGGGGATGAGCAGTTCTTC. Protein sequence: CASSTDGDEQFF.

The CDR3 spells CASSLKGVAEAFF. Written as DNA, the CDR3 is TGTGCCAGCAGCTTAAAGGGGGTCGCTGAAGCTTTCTTT. This sequence joins TRBV7-6 and TRBJ1-1; TRBD1 is a possible D gene (6 bases). Trimming cost V 2 bases and J 6 bases, with 10 bases left between them. Germline V gives CDR1 SGHVS, CDR2 FNYEAQ. The CDR3 is 13 amino acids.

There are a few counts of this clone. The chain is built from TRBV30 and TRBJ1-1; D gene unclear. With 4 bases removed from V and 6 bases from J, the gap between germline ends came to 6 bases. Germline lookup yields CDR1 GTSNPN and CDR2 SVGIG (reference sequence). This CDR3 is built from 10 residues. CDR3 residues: CAWIAAEAFF. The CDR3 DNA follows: TGTGCCTGGATAGCTGCTGAAGCTTTCTTT.

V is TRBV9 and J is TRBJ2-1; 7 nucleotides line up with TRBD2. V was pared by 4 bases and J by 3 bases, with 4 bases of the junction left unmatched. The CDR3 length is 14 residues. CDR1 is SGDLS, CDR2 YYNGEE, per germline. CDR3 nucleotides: TGTGCCAGCAGCACGGGACTATTCTACAATGAGCAGTTCTTC. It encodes CASSTGLFYNEQFF. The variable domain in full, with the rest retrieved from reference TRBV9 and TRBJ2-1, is DSGVTQTPKHLITATGQRVTLRCSPRSGDLSVYWYQQSLDQGLQFLIQYYNGEERAKGNILERFSAQQFPDLHSELNLSSLELGDSALYFCASSTGLFYNEQFFGPGTRLTVL.

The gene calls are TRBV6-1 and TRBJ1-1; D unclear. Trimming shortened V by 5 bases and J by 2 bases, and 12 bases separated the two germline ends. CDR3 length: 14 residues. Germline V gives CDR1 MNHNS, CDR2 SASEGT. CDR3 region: CASSHRPQNTEAFF. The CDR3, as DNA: TGTGCCAGCAGTCACCGACCGCAAAACACTGAAGCTTTCTTT.

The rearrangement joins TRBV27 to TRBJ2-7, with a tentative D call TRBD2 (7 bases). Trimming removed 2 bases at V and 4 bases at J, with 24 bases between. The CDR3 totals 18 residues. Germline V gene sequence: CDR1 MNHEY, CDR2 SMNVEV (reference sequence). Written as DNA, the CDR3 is TGTGCCAGCAGTTTAAAACCGCCCGAGCTGGGGGGGGCGTACGAGCAGTACTTC. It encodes CASSLKPPELGGAYEQYF.

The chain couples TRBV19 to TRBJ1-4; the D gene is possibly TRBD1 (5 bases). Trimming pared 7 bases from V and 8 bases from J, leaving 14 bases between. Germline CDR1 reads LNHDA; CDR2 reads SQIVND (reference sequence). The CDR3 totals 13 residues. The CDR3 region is CASKGTAREKLFF. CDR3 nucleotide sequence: TGTGCCAGTAAGGGGACTGCGAGAGAAAAACTGTTTTTT. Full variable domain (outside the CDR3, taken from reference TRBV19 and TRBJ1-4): DGGITQSPKYLFRKEGQNVTLSCEQNLNHDAMYWYRQDPGQGLRLIYYSQIVNDFQKGDIAEGYSVSREKKESFPLTVTSAQKNPTAFYLCASKGTAREKLFFGSGTQLSVL.

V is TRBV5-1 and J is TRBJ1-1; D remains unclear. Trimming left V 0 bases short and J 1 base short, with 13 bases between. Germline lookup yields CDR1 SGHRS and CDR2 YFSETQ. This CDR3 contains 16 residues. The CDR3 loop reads CASSLDGVRRNTEAFF. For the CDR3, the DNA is TGCGCCAGCAGCTTGGACGGGGTCCGCAGGAACACTGAAGCTTTCTTT. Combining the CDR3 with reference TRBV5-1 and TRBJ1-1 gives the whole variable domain KAGVTQTPRYLIKTRGQQVTLSCSPISGHRSVSWYQQTPGQGLQFLFEYFSETQRNKGNFPGRFSGRQFSNSRSEMNVSTLELGDSALYLCASSLDGVRRNTEAFFGQGTRLTVV.

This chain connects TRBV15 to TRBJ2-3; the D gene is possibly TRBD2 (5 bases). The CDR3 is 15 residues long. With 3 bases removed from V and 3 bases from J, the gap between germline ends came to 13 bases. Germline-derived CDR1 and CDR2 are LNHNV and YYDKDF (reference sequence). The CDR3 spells CATSSRTGSTDTQYF. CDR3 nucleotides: TGTGCCACCAGCAGCCGTACGGGAAGTACAGATACGCAGTATTTT.

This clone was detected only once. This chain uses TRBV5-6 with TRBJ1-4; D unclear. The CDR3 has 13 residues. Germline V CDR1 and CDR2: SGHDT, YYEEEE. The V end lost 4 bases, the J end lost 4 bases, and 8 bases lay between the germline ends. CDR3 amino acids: CASSPGNNEKLFF. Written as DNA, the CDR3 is TGTGCCAGCAGCCCCGGTAATAATGAAAAACTGTTTTTT.